This T cell receptor (beta chain) comes out of a study of blood T cells in healthy people across ages. A second PCR, run for about 6 to 11 cycles, used a sample-barcoded 5' primer plus a J-beta primer mix. TCRdb re-called the 5' RACE reads with MiXCR, one entry per CDR3 protein. The data contain about 1 million distinct CDR3 sequences, approximately 25% of them seen just once; the ten biggest clones take up approximately 0.71%. There are a few counts of this clonotype. CDR1 and CDR2 from the germline V gene are KGHDR and SFDVKD. Germline trimming cut 3 bases from V and 7 bases from J; bases unmatched to any gene: 9. This CDR3 spans 15 amino acids. These data were also reused for a study on T cells of mothers and their children. This second study says: Over 9 million reads per mother and some 2.9 million per child were obtained.

This receptor was identified in a girl aged 2 to 10 in good health. This chain uses TRBV24-1 with TRBJ1-1, with 8 bases fitting TRBD1. The material sequenced was blood. The CDR3 loop is CATSDTTGEKGEAFF. CDR3 nucleotide sequence: TGTGCCACCAGTGATACGACAGGGGAGAAGGGTGAAGCTTTCTTT.